These T cell receptor beta chains were read from a single sample in a study of shared clonotypes between healthy human individuals. Profiling relied on immunoSEQ multiplex PCR, and the TCRdb table lists in-frame clones only, not all of them. The sample gives approximately 340,000 clones, approximately 74% of which show up once; about 9.3% is in the top ten. Sequencing was done on a sample of memory CD4+ T cells sorted from blood. Receptors were obtained from a man aged 25 to 45 in good health. The CDR3 runs from the conserved cysteine through the conserved F or W. D genes are given only for firm matches.

d_call: -
v_call: TRBV14
j_call: TRBJ2-7
cdr3_aa: CASGRWGSEQYF

d_call: -
v_call: TRBV2
j_call: TRBJ2-1
cdr3_aa: CASGAFNEQFF

d_call: -
v_call: TRBV27
j_call: TRBJ1-2
cdr3_aa: CASRQSTVYGYTF

d_call: -
v_call: TRBV27
j_call: TRBJ2-1
cdr3_aa: CATQLNRYNEQFF

d_call: -
v_call: TRBV28
j_call: TRBJ2-5
cdr3_aa: CASSPGGLETQYF

d_call: -
v_call: TRBV5-4
j_call: TRBJ2-1
cdr3_aa: CASSFSPGADTSNEQFF

d_call: -
v_call: TRBV9
j_call: TRBJ2-3
cdr3_aa: CASSVDAEYTDTQYF

d_call: TRBD1
v_call: TRBV9
j_call: TRBJ2-5
cdr3_aa: CASSVSGTGPETQYF

d_call: TRBD1
v_call: TRBV19
j_call: TRBJ1-5
cdr3_aa: CASRSRDRALLYSNQPQHF

d_call: -
v_call: TRBV4-1
j_call: TRBJ2-6
cdr3_aa: CASSQPDRNGANVLTF

d_call: -
v_call: TRBV20-1
j_call: TRBJ2-1
cdr3_aa: CSAYYNEQFF

d_call: -
v_call: TRBV28
j_call: TRBJ2-1
cdr3_aa: CASIKILRGEQFF

d_call: -
v_call: TRBV5-1
j_call: TRBJ2-2
cdr3_aa: CASSSQVPGRVANTGELFF

d_call: TRBD1
v_call: TRBV5-5
j_call: TRBJ1-1
cdr3_aa: CASSLPTGKAEAFF

d_call: -
v_call: TRBV5-6
j_call: TRBJ2-7
cdr3_aa: CASSFSRSYEQYF

d_call: -
v_call: TRBV14
j_call: TRBJ1-1
cdr3_aa: CASSQALRAFF

d_call: TRBD1
v_call: TRBV5-5
j_call: TRBJ2-7
cdr3_aa: CASSHARDRDVHF

d_call: -
v_call: TRBV5-4
j_call: TRBJ1-3
cdr3_aa: CASSYLGGTGNTIYF

d_call: TRBD2
v_call: TRBV6-6
j_call: TRBJ2-2
cdr3_aa: CASITPGLGNTGELFF

d_call: -
v_call: TRBV28
j_call: TRBJ2-1
cdr3_aa: CASGRVLWGNEQFF

d_call: TRBD2
v_call: TRBV11-2
j_call: TRBJ2-3
cdr3_aa: CASSSLQRGSTDTQYF

d_call: TRBD1
v_call: TRBV29-1
j_call: TRBJ1-2
cdr3_aa: CSVGGSGGGYTF

d_call: -
v_call: TRBV4-1
j_call: TRBJ2-1
cdr3_aa: CASSPSAAYNEQFF

d_call: -
v_call: TRBV14
j_call: TRBJ2-7
cdr3_aa: CASSQAVVYEQYF

d_call: TRBD1
v_call: TRBV5-5
j_call: TRBJ2-7
cdr3_aa: CASSQSEDRGYEQYF

d_call: -
v_call: TRBV6-5
j_call: TRBJ1-3
cdr3_aa: CASSYGGTGNTIYF

d_call: TRBD2
v_call: TRBV14
j_call: TRBJ2-1
cdr3_aa: CASSRPRLAGGDNPYNEQFF

d_call: -
v_call: TRBV27
j_call: TRBJ2-6
cdr3_aa: CASSFSFSGANVLTF

d_call: -
v_call: TRBV5-4
j_call: TRBJ2-7
cdr3_aa: CASSLYASGLDEQYF

d_call: -
v_call: TRBV7-6
j_call: TRBJ2-6
cdr3_aa: CASSLGDVSQSRANVLTF

d_call: -
v_call: TRBV6-1
j_call: TRBJ2-1
cdr3_aa: CASSEAMNEQFF

d_call: TRBD1
v_call: TRBV5-6
j_call: TRBJ1-4
cdr3_aa: CASSRDRVDEKLFF

d_call: -
v_call: TRBV14
j_call: TRBJ2-1
cdr3_aa: CASRPGGRVGGSYNEQFF

d_call: -
v_call: TRBV19
j_call: TRBJ1-1
cdr3_aa: CASSPRDTGNTEAFF

d_call: -
v_call: TRBV30
j_call: TRBJ1-2
cdr3_aa: CAWSKDFYGYTF

d_call: -
v_call: TRBV5-6
j_call: TRBJ2-1
cdr3_aa: CASSLVGQRNEQFF

d_call: -
v_call: TRBV6-4
j_call: TRBJ1-1
cdr3_aa: CASSAQGQPDTEAFF

d_call: TRBD1
v_call: TRBV6-5
j_call: TRBJ1-4
cdr3_aa: CASSLGQGKKLFF

d_call: TRBD1
v_call: TRBV10-2
j_call: -
cdr3_aa: CASSGGTGGLYEQYF

d_call: -
v_call: TRBV6-5
j_call: TRBJ2-2
cdr3_aa: CAAGRGYTGELFF

d_call: TRBD2
v_call: TRBV14
j_call: TRBJ2-5
cdr3_aa: CASSQDFGTSGGRKTQYF

d_call: -
v_call: TRBV2
j_call: TRBJ2-2
cdr3_aa: CASSPARELFF

d_call: -
v_call: TRBV29-1
j_call: TRBJ1-5
cdr3_aa: CSVLVGNQPQHF

d_call: -
v_call: TRBV6-1
j_call: TRBJ2-7
cdr3_aa: CASKLSGSSYEQYF

d_call: -
v_call: TRBV5-6
j_call: TRBJ2-7
cdr3_aa: CASSLVNRESEQYF

d_call: TRBD1
v_call: TRBV29-1
j_call: TRBJ1-1
cdr3_aa: CSVGQLEAFF

d_call: -
v_call: TRBV12-5
j_call: TRBJ2-2
cdr3_aa: CASGLSGSNTGELFF

d_call: TRBD1
v_call: TRBV7-9
j_call: TRBJ2-4
cdr3_aa: CASSPRDSLPKNIQYF